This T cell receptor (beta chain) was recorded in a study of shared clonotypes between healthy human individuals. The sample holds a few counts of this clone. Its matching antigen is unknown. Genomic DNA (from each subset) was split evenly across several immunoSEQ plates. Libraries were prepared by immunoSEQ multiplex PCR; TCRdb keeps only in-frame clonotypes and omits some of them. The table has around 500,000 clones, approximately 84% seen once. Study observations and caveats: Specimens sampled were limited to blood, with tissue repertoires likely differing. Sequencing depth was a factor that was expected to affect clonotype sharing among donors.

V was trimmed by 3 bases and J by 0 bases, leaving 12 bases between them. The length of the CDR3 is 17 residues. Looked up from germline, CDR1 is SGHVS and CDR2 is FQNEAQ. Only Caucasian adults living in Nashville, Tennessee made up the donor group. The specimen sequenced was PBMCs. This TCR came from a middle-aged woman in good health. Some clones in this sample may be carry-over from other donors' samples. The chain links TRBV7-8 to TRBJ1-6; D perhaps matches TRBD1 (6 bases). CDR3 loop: CASSFEGESSYNSPLHF. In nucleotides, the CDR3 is TGTGCCAGCAGCTTTGAGGGGGAGAGCTCCTATAATTCACCCCTCCACTTT. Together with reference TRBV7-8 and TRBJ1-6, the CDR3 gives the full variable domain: GAGVSQSPRYKVAKRGQDVALRCDPISGHVSLFWYQQALGQGPEFLTYFQNEAQLDKSGLPSDRFFAERPEGSVSTLKIQRTQQEDSAVYLCASSFEGESSYNSPLHFGNGTRLTVT.